This paragraph reports one TCR beta chain. This entry is derived from a study of blood T cell repertoires in COVID-19. Losses at the gene ends were 2 bases for V and 0 bases for J; bases not matched to a gene: 7. CDR1 and CDR2 (germline): SGHRS, YFSETQ. The CDR3 runs 18 residues. Some clones are missing from TCRdb's copy, which holds only in-frame ones; the method was immunoSEQ multiplex PCR. This table holds about 370,000 clones, roughly 90% found once. Specimen: peripheral blood. This rearrangement joins TRBV5-1 to TRBJ2-6; 8 bases agree with TRBD1. The origin of this receptor is a woman under 40 with COVID-19, enrolled during active disease. The CDR3 DNA reads TGCGCCAGCAGCTTATTACAGGGGGGCTTCTCTGGGGCCAACGTCCTGACTTTC. It translates to CASSLLQGGFSGANVLTF.